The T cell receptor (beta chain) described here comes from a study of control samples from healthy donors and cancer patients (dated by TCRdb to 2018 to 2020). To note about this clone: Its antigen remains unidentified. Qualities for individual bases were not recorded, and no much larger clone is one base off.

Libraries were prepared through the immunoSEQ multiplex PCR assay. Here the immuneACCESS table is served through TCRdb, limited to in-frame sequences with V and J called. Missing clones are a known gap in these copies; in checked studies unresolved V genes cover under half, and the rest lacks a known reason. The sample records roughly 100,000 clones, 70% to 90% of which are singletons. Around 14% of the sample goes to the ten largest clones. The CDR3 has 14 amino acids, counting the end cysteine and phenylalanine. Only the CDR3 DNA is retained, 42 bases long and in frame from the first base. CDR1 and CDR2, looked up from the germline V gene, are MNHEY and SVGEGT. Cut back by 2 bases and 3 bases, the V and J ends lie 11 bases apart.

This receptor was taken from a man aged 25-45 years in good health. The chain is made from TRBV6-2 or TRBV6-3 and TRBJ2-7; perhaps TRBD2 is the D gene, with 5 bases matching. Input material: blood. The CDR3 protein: CASSYEGRDYEQYF. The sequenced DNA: TGTGCCAGCAGTTACGAGGGAAGGGACTACGAGCAGTACTTC.